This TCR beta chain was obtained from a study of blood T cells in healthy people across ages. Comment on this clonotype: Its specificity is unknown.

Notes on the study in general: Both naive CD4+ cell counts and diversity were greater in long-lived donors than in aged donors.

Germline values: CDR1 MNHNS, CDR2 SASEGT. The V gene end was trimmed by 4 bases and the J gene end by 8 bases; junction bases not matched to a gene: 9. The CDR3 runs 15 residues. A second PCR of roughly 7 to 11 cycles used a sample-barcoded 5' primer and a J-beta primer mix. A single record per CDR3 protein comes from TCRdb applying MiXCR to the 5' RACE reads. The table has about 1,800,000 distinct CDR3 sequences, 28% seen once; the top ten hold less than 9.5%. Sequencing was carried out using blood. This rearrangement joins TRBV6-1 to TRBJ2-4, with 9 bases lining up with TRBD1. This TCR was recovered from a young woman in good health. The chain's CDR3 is CASSARTGESDIQYF. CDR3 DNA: TGTGCCAGCAGTGCCCGGACAGGGGAGAGTGACATTCAGTACTTC.